This T cell receptor beta chain was documented in a study of response to subunit inactivated influenza vaccine (dated by TCRdb to 2016 to 2018). Study-wide context: To follow how T cells responded to a trivalent subunit inactivated influenza vaccine, the researchers relied on deep quantitative profiling of the T cell receptor repertoire. Overall results and qualifications from the work: According to the authors, only a limited number of new T cells may be recruited by each seasonal influenza vaccination.

CDR1 and CDR2 are read off the germline V gene as SGDLS and YYNGEE. The CDR3, from cysteine to phenylalanine, totals 12 residues. The retained sequence is limited to the CDR3, 36 bases, with the frame set at the first base. This clonotype came up a few times. There is no known antigen for this receptor. At one of its ends the junction is not consistent with the germline gene, which may arise from a read error. Preparation of the library involved RT-PCR. Sequencing instrument: Illumina HiSeq 2500. TCRdb applied fastp at Q25 and MiXCR to the public reads, then kept only in-frame beta chains. Rows are unified per CDR3 protein, each entry keeping the most common DNA and genes. Across this sample there are about 780,000 distinct CDR3 sequences, with about a fifth seen only once. The top ten clonotypes cover 9.5% to 13% of the sample.

The sequence derives from a man aged 50-60 years who received an inactivated influenza vaccine. Donor details come from another sample of the same person, matched by shared clones. This chain joins TRBV9 to TRBJ1-2, with no D gene named confidently. Sequencing used PBMCs from blood, obtained more than 4 days after vaccination. For the CDR3, the sequence is CASSEANHGYTF. The DNA is as follows: TGTGCCAGCAGCGAGGCTAACCATGGCTACACCTTC. With the rest looked up from the reference TRBV9 and TRBJ1-2 genes rather than sequenced, the full variable domain is DSGVTQTPKHLITATGQRVTLRCSPRSGDLSVYWYQQSLDQGLQFLIQYYNGEERAKGNILERFSAQQFPDLHSELNLSSLELGDSALYFCASSEANHGYTFGSGTRLTVV.